One sample yielded the 14 T cell receptor beta chains listed below, sequenced in a study of CD8+ T cells in alopecia areata. Treatment defined: oral pan-JAK inhibitor, 5-10 mg twice daily. Reverse transcription of extracted RNA yielded cDNA, which provided the sequencing template. Only in-frame clones appear in the TCRdb table, and some are missing; sequencing was by immunoSEQ multiplex PCR. This sample has about 100,000 clones, with roughly 46% found just once. This material consisted of CD8+ T cells sorted from blood, taken at week 24, from a patient treated with tofacitinib. The receptor set was obtained from a human donor with alopecia areata.

The chain joins TRBV7-4 to TRBJ1-1; no clear D. The CDR3 has 15 amino acids. Germline V CDR1 and CDR2: SGHVT, SQSDAQ. V lost 2 bases and J 1 base, leaving 11 bases between the germline ends. The CDR3 coding sequence is TGTGCCAGCAGCTTATGGGGAGGCGGGAACACTGAAGCTTTCTTT. It yields the protein CASSLWGGGNTEAFF.

The J gene is TRBJ1-5, the V gene TRBV7-9; 8 nucleotides align to TRBD1. CDR1 is SEHNR, CDR2 FQNEAQ, per germline (reference sequence). CDR3 length: 14 residues. V shed 5 bases, J shed 7 bases, and the junction held 7 bases outside the gene matches. CDR3 DNA: TGTGCCAGCAGCCTTGGACAGGGCTTGCAGCCCCAGCATTTT. Its protein is CASSLGQGLQPQHF.

A few counts support this clone. The genes are TRBV29-1 and TRBJ2-7, with TRBD2 matching 7 bases. The germline gives CDR1 SQVTM, CDR2 ANQGSEA. The CDR3 extends over 14 amino acids. With 6 bases clipped from V and 0 bases from J, the junction kept 8 bases outside the gene matches. Written as DNA, the CDR3 is TGCAGCGTGGGGCTAGCGGCAGTCTCCTACGAGCAGTACTTC. The encoded protein is CSVGLAAVSYEQYF.

The chain recombines TRBV7-8 with TRBJ2-7; D gene unclear. The CDR3 covers 14 residues. Germline V CDR1 and CDR2: SGHVS, FQNEAQ. V was cut by 5 bases and J by 3 bases, with 14 bases left in between. CDR3 residues: CASSKGYGSYEQYF. The CDR3, as DNA: TGTGCCAGCAGCAAAGGGTATGGCAGCTACGAGCAGTACTTC.

The chain employs TRBV4-3 and TRBJ2-1; 12 nucleotides match TRBD2. Germline V gives CDR1 LGHNA, CDR2 YSLEER. Losses at the gene ends were 1 base for V and 6 bases for J; bases not matched to a gene: 4. The CDR3 covers 16 residues. In DNA, the CDR3 is TGCGCCAGCAGCCAAGGGACTAGCGGGATCCTCAATGAGCAGTTCTTC. Translated: CASSQGTSGILNEQFF.

The J gene is TRBJ2-7, the V gene TRBV27, with a weak D call TRBD2 (5 bases). The germline V and J ends were trimmed by 2 bases and 1 base, with 9 bases remaining between them. Per the germline V gene, CDR1 is MNHEY and CDR2 is SMNVEV (reference sequence). The CDR3 is 14 amino acids. The chain's CDR3 is CASSLRGTSYEQYF. For the CDR3, the DNA is TGTGCCAGCAGTTTACGGGGTACATCCTACGAGCAGTACTTC.

This clone occurred a few times. It is likely a read error: a sequence one base away is far more abundant. Other DNA sequences in this specimen translate into the identical CDR3. V usage is TRBV7-9 and J usage is TRBJ1-5, with D perhaps TRBD1 (5 bases). CDR3 length: 16 residues. V was trimmed by 5 bases and J by 2 bases, leaving 16 bases between them. Per germline, CDR1 SEHNR and CDR2 FQNEAQ (reference sequence). In nucleotides, the CDR3 is TGTGCCAGCAGCCTTACCGGGGGGGGAGGCAATCAGCCCCAGCATTTT. The encoded protein is CASSLTGGGGNQPQHF.

This clone was seen a handful of times. The rearrangement links TRBV19 to TRBJ2-6; no firm D call. Germline-derived CDR1 and CDR2 are LNHDA and SQIVND (reference sequence). The CDR3 is made up of 15 amino acids. Trimming took 1 base from V and 4 from J, leaving 8 bases between them. As DNA, the CDR3 is TGTGCCAGTAGTATAGGGGCGGCCGGGGCCAACGTCCTGACTTTC. Protein product: CASSIGAAGANVLTF.

The chain carries TRBV30 and TRBJ1-5; 7 nucleotides align to TRBD1. Germline V gives CDR1 GTSNPN, CDR2 SVGIG (reference sequence). The CDR3 consists of 15 residues. The trim removed 3 bases at V and 7 bases at J, leaving 12 bases unmatched. The DNA for the CDR3 is TGTGCCTGGAGCATAAGGGGACAGAGAATACAGCCCCAGCATTTT. Translation: CAWSIRGQRIQPQHF.

A few counts support this clone. This chain links TRBV7-9 with TRBJ2-1; D unresolved. This CDR3 has 12 residues. Trimming removed 3 bases from V and 7 bases from J, with 7 bases in between. CDR1 and CDR2 (germline): SEHNR, FQNEAQ (reference sequence). The CDR3 DNA reads as TGTGCCAGCAGCTTTCGGAGTAATGAGCAGTTCTTC. Amino acid sequence: CASSFRSNEQFF.

The table lists this clone with a few counts. V is TRBV9 and J is TRBJ1-2; a weak D match, TRBD1 (6 bases). Trimming stripped 3 bases from V and 2 bases from J, with 11 bases between. Germline V gene data show CDR1 as SGDLS and CDR2 as YYNGEE. The CDR3 totals 14 residues. CDR3 loop: CASSGQTGNYGYTF. For the CDR3, the DNA is TGTGCCAGCAGCGGACAAACAGGGAACTATGGCTACACCTTC.

The V gene is TRBV30, the J gene TRBJ1-4, with D possibly TRBD1 on 5 matching bases. The length of the CDR3 is 13 residues. Germline CDR1 and CDR2: GTSNPN and SVGIG (reference sequence). V lost 5 bases to trimming and J lost 8 bases, with 15 bases between them. The CDR3 spells CAWEPGQKEKLFF. The CDR3 DNA reads as TGTGCCTGGGAACCAGGGCAAAAGGAAAAACTGTTTTTT.

J is TRBJ2-7 and V is TRBV6-5, with unresolved D. Germline lookup yields CDR1 MNHEY and CDR2 SVGAGI. With 6 bases removed from V and 7 bases from J, the gap between germline ends came to 16 bases. The CDR3 spans 13 residues. CDR3 sequence: CASSADGRDEQYF. The CDR3 DNA sequence: TGTGCCAGCAGCGCCGATGGGCGCGATGAGCAGTACTTC.

J is TRBJ2-7 and V is TRBV7-9; D gene ambiguous. Looked up from germline, CDR1 is SEHNR and CDR2 is FQNEAQ (reference sequence). The CDR3 is 12 amino acids. V lost 5 bases and J lost 3, with 8 bases in between. The CDR3 here is CASSRPGYEQYF. The CDR3 DNA reads TGTGCCAGCAGCCGCCCAGGCTACGAGCAGTACTTC.